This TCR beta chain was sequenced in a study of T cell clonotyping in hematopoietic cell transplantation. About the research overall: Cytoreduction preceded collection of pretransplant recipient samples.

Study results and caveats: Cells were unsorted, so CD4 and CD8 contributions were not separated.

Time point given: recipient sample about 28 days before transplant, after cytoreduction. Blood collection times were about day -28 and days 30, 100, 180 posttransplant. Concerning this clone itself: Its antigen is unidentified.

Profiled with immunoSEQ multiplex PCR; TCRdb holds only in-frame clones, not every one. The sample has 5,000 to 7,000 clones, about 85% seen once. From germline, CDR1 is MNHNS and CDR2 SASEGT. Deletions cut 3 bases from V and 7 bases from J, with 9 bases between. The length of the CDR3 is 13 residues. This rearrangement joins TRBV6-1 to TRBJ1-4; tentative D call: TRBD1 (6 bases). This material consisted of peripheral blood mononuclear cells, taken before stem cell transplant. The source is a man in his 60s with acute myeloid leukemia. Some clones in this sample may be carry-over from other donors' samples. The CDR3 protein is CASSDEGVEKLFF. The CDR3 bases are TGTGCCAGCAGTGACGAGGGGGTTGAAAAACTGTTTTTT.